This TCR beta chain was sequenced in a study of T-cell reconstitution after alpha-beta-depleted transplantation in children. This CDR3 is built from 15 residues. Germline V gene sequence: CDR1 SGHTA, CDR2 FQGNSA. V was clipped by 5 bases and J by 6 bases; unmatched bases: 8. This sample's TCRbeta library carried unique molecular identifier barcodes. Each CDR3 protein is one row after TCRdb ran MiXCR on the PCR reads. The sample shows 200,000 to 300,000 distinct CDR3 sequences, about 12% of them seen only once. This chain links TRBV7-2 with TRBJ2-2, with 8 positions matching TRBD1. Here the sequenced sample was PBMCs from the stem cell graft donor, taken from the stem cell graft. The receptor's source is a human donor who donated a stem cell graft to a child with acute lymphoblastic leukemia. The CDR3 DNA follows: TGTGCCAGCAGCCGCGGACAGGGTTTGCCCGGGGAGCTGTTTTTT. This gives the protein CASSRGQGLPGELFF.